These 5 T cell receptor beta chains came from one sample sequenced in a study of T cells in localized non-small cell lung cancer. Profiling relied on immunoSEQ multiplex PCR, and the TCRdb table lists in-frame clones only, not all of them. Of about 13,000 clones listed, 25% to 30% are singletons. This sample comprised lung tumor tissue, obtained before any cancer treatment. These receptor sequences come from an older female donor with stage I lung adenocarcinoma.

The chain has TRBV11-3 and TRBJ2-3; a possible D gene is TRBD2 (5 bases). The CDR3 spans 14 residues. Trimming pared 5 bases from V and 6 bases from J, leaving 15 bases between. Looked up from germline, CDR1 is SGHNT and CDR2 is YENEEA. The CDR3 nucleotides read TGTGCCAGCAGCCAGAGGACTGAAACGGATACGCAGTATTTT. Its translation is CASSQRTETDTQYF.

The rearrangement joins TRBV6-8 to TRBJ1-3; 9 bases are a match to TRBD1. J was trimmed by 2 bases and V by 2 bases; bases with no gene match: 1. The CDR3 sequence is 15 residues long. Germline assignment: CDR1 MNHGY and CDR2 SAAAGT. The CDR3 DNA reads as TGTGCCAGCAGTTACGGGACAGGGACTGGAAACACCATATATTTT. The encoded protein is CASSYGTGTGNTIYF.

The table lists this clone with a few counts. J is TRBJ1-1 and V is TRBV30; no clear D. The germline V gene encodes CDR1 GTSNPN and CDR2 SVGIG (reference sequence). This CDR3 comprises 11 residues. Trimming took 4 bases from V and 4 from J, leaving 7 bases between them. The CDR3 DNA is TGTGCCTGGACCAGTCGCACTGAAGCTTTCTTT. This encodes CAWTSRTEAFF.

This rearrangement joins TRBV29-1 to TRBJ1-2, with 7 bases lining up with TRBD1. CDR3 length: 13 amino acids. Germline CDR1 is SQVTM and CDR2 is ANQGSEA. V dropped 7 bases and J dropped 4; count of bases not matched to a gene: 9. This CDR3 is CSAGKQGSYGYTF. CDR3 in DNA: TGCAGCGCGGGCAAACAGGGGAGCTATGGCTACACCTTC. Combining the CDR3 with reference TRBV29-1 and TRBJ1-2 gives the whole variable domain SAVISQKPSRDICQRGTSLTIQCQVDSQVTMMFWYRQQPGQSLTLIATANQGSEATYESGFVIDKFPISRPNLTFSTLTVSNMSPEDSSIYLCSAGKQGSYGYTFGSGTRLTVV.

This clone is medium-sized. This chain uses TRBV6-8 with TRBJ2-7, with 9 bases matching TRBD1. V dropped 4 bases and J dropped 2; count of bases not matched to a gene: 6. CDR1 is MNHGY, CDR2 SAAAGT, per germline. The CDR3 length is 15 residues. For the CDR3, the DNA is TGTGCCAGCAGTTCACCCGGGACAGGGACCTACGAGCAGTACTTC. Protein product: CASSSPGTGTYEQYF.